This T cell receptor (beta chain) was recorded in a study of CD8 T cells in ankylosing spondylitis. Using quantitative 5'-RACE with molecular barcodes, the authors made TCR beta libraries. TCRdb fed the 5' RACE reads into MiXCR, producing one record per CDR3 protein. The data contain 200,000 to 250,000 distinct CDR3 sequences, roughly 24% of them singletons. V was pared by 2 bases and J by 4 bases, with 11 bases between. CDR3 length: 14 residues. CDR1 and CDR2 from the germline V gene are MNHEY and SMNVEV (reference sequence). This clonotype was seen ten or more times. Its antigen is unidentified. Findings and caveats of the study: Significant enrichment of disease-linked clones was reportedly seen in matched ankylosing spondylitis synovial fluid. Some motif variants had been reported before (in reactive arthritis synovial fluid and blood). Characteristic of ankylosing spondylitis blood, it appeared, was a TCR beta motif comprising eight highly homologous variants.

The sample comprised blood, either unsorted or a sorted T cell fraction (not recorded which). This sequence joins TRBV27 and TRBJ1-2; D is possibly TRBD1 (6 bases). The TCR originated in a male donor with ankylosing spondylitis or in good health (not recorded which). The CDR3 here is CASSLGGQPYGYTF. In nucleotides, the CDR3 is TGTGCCAGCAGTTTAGGGGGACAACCCTATGGCTACACCTTC.